A selection of T cell receptor beta chains follows, all from one sample in a study of Graves' ophthalmopathy and Graves' hyperthyroidism. TCRdb reprocessed the multiplex PCR reads via MiXCR and lists one record per CDR3 protein. This sample carries 450,000 to 600,000 distinct CDR3 sequences, about 40% of them seen once, and the ten largest clones take about 4.2%. The sequenced material came from peripheral blood or thyroid tissue (not recorded which). Every receptor here comes from an adult man with Graves' hyperthyroidism. Each CDR3 is given with its conserved first and last residue. A D gene is named only where the DNA matches it firmly. Rows may omit the clone size; those that give it use once, few, many or a size class.

CDR3 DNA | CDR3 protein | D gene | V gene | clone size | J gene
TGTGCCAGCAGTGAAGGAGCACCCGGGTTTGGCCATGAGCAGTTCTTC | CASSEGAPGFGHEQFF | - | TRBV5-6 | - | TRBJ2-1
TGTGCCAGCAGTGAAGCGGTGGGGGTCTCGGACACTGAAGCTTTCTTT | CASSEAVGVSDTEAFF | - | TRBV6-1 | - | TRBJ1-1
TGTGCTAGTGGCTTCGAGGTCGGGGGCTACGAGCAGTACTTC | CASGFEVGGYEQYF | - | TRBV12-5 | - | TRBJ2-7
TGCAGCGCCAACAGGGGTAACACTGAAGCTTTCTTT | CSANRGNTEAFF | TRBD1 | TRBV29-1 | many | TRBJ1-1
TGTGCCAGCAGGATGGGACAGGGGCGGCAGCCCCAGCATTTT | CASRMGQGRQPQHF | TRBD1 | TRBV6-1 | many | TRBJ1-5
TGTGCCAGCAGCTTGGGGGGTCTAGCGGGAGGCGGCCACGAGCAGTACTTC | CASSLGGLAGGGHEQYF | TRBD2 | TRBV5-4 | many | TRBJ2-7
TGTGCCAGCTCCCTCGGAGGGACGCAAGAGACCCAGTACTTC | CASSLGGTQETQYF | - | TRBV7-2 | many | TRBJ2-5
TGTGCCAGCAGTTACGTGGGCTCGTCCTATGGCTACACCTTC | CASSYVGSSYGYTF | - | TRBV6-4 | - | TRBJ1-2
TGCGCCAGCCAGGACAGGGACAATGAGCAGTACTTC | CASQDRDNEQYF | TRBD1 | TRBV10-2 | - | TRBJ2-7
TGCGCCAGCAGCCAGGAGCCTATGAACACTGAAGCTTTCTTT | CASSQEPMNTEAFF | - | TRBV5-1 | - | TRBJ1-1
TGTGCCAGCAGTGAGATACTGAGGGGCTTGAACACTGAAGCTTTCTTT | CASSEILRGLNTEAFF | - | TRBV2 | many | TRBJ1-1
TGTGCCAGCCTGGCAGGGAGCGATGAAAAACTGTTTTTT | CASLAGSDEKLFF | - | TRBV12-3/TRBV12-4 | many | TRBJ1-4
TGTGCCAGTAGTCCAGCCGGGACCCCCTACGAGCAGTACTTC | CASSPAGTPYEQYF | - | TRBV19 | many | TRBJ2-7
TGCAGTGCTACCGGAGGGAGGGACAGCCTCGAGCAGTACTTC | CSATGGRDSLEQYF | - | TRBV20-1 | - | TRBJ2-7
TGTGCCAGTAGTCCGTCCGGGACAGAATATAATTCACCCCTCCACTTT | CASSPSGTEYNSPLHF | TRBD1 | TRBV19 | few | TRBJ1-6
TGCAGTGCTAGGGACAGGCTCTCTGGAAACACCGGGGAGCTGTTTTTT | CSARDRLSGNTGELFF | TRBD1 | TRBV20-1 | - | TRBJ2-2
TGTGCCAGCAGTGTGGACAGTGCTTCCTACGAGCAGTACTTC | CASSVDSASYEQYF | - | TRBV2 | many | TRBJ2-7
TGTGCCAGCCGCTGGGTGAAGAACACCGGGGAGCTGTTTTTT | CASRWVKNTGELFF | - | TRBV12-3/TRBV12-4 | few | TRBJ2-2
TGTGCCAGCACCCGGGGAGAGAGTCAGCCCCAGCATTTT | CASTRGESQPQHF | - | TRBV6-1 | many | TRBJ1-5
TGTGCCAGCAGCTTAGCCTGGACTAGCACAGATACGCAGTATTTT | CASSLAWTSTDTQYF | - | TRBV7-8 | - | TRBJ2-3
TGTGCCACCAGTGTAACGGACAGTACCTACGAGCAGTACTTC | CATSVTDSTYEQYF | - | TRBV24-1 | - | TRBJ2-7
TGTGCCAGCAGTTACGCTCGGGGCGTCTCACCCCTCCACTTT | CASSYARGVSPLHF | - | TRBV6-5 | - | TRBJ1-6
TGCAGTGCTAGAGGCGAGAACATTCAGTACTTC | CSARGENIQYF | - | TRBV20-1 | - | TRBJ2-4
TGTGCCAGCAGTGGGGGACGGGGGGCGGAAGAAAAACTGTTTTTT | CASSGGRGAEEKLFF | - | TRBV12-3/TRBV12-4 | - | TRBJ1-4
TGCGCCAGCAGCTTGTCTAGCGGGGTAGGCGAGCAGTTCTTC | CASSLSSGVGEQFF | TRBD2 | TRBV5-1 | few | TRBJ2-1
TGTGCCATCATGGGGGACAGGGGGCTTGGTGAGCAGTACTTC | CAIMGDRGLGEQYF | TRBD1 | TRBV10-3 | many | TRBJ2-7
TGCGCCAGCAGTGGGGCAGGGGGGCAGCCCCTCCACTTT | CASSGAGGQPLHF | TRBD1 | TRBV10-2 | - | TRBJ1-6
TGCGCCAGCAGCCCCTTCGGACGCAATGAAGAGACCCAGTACTTC | CASSPFGRNEETQYF | - | TRBV5-1 | - | TRBJ2-5
TGTGCCAGCAGTGCTGGAAATCAGCCCCAGCATTTT | CASSAGNQPQHF | - | TRBV2 | many | TRBJ1-5
TGTGCCACCAGTGATGCCGGGACAGGGAACACCGGGGAGCTGTTTTTT | CATSDAGTGNTGELFF | TRBD1 | TRBV24-1 | - | TRBJ2-2
TGTGCCACCCATACAGGGAGCAATCAGCCCCAGCATTTT | CATHTGSNQPQHF | - | TRBV28 | few | TRBJ1-5
TGTGCCATCAGTGAGAGGAGCACCCTGTTCGGCAATCAGCCCCAGCATTTT | CAISERSTLFGNQPQHF | - | TRBV10-3 | many | TRBJ1-5
TGCAGCGTTGAATCTTACAATGAGCAGTTCTTC | CSVESYNEQFF | - | TRBV29-1 | few | TRBJ2-1
TGTGCCAGCAGTTCCTACACAGGGGCCAGAGACCCTGAAGCTTCCTTT | CASSSYTGARDPEASF | TRBD1 | TRBV6-1 | - | TRBJ1-1
TGTGCCAGCAGCCTTCGGCCGGGACTAGCGGGGCTACCGGTCACCGGGGAGCTGTTTTTT | CASSLRPGLAGLPVTGELFF | TRBD2 | TRBV7-2 | many | TRBJ2-2
TGTGCCAGCAGCGCAACAGGGACAGGGGGGGGCGAGCAGTACTTC | CASSATGTGGGEQYF | TRBD1 | TRBV7-2 | many | TRBJ2-7
TGTGCCAGCAGGACGGGCAGGGAAAGCTATCAGCCCCAGCATTTT | CASRTGRESYQPQHF | - | TRBV2 | many | TRBJ1-5
TGCGCCAGCAGCTTAAATCAGGGTACCGGGGAGCTGTTTTTT | CASSLNQGTGELFF | - | TRBV5-1 | - | TRBJ2-2
TGTGCCAGCAGTGGATCCTGGGATTACCTCCCCTACGAGCAGTACTTC | CASSGSWDYLPYEQYF | - | TRBV6-5 | - | TRBJ2-7
TGTGCCAGCAGCTTGGTCCGGGGGGACTATGGCTACACCTTC | CASSLVRGDYGYTF | - | TRBV5-8 | - | TRBJ1-2
TGTGCCAGCAGCTTAGATGAGTGGGGGGGCAGGGAGGACTATGGCTACACCTTC | CASSLDEWGGREDYGYTF | - | TRBV7-9 | many | TRBJ1-2
TGTGCCAGCAGTTACTCTGTCCGGGAGGCCCAGTACTTC | CASSYSVREAQYF | TRBD2 | TRBV6-5 | many | TRBJ2-5
TGTGCCAGCAGCTTAGGGTCCAATGAGCAGTTCTATGGCTACACCTTC | CASSLGSNEQFYGYTF | - | TRBV13 | - | TRBJ1-2
TGCAGCGCACGACAGGGGAACCACGAGCAGTACTTC | CSARQGNHEQYF | TRBD1 | TRBV29-1 | - | TRBJ2-7
TGTGCCAGCAGCTCGGCCCTCGGCACCGGGGAGCTGTTTTTT | CASSSALGTGELFF | - | TRBV5-6 | many | TRBJ2-2
TGTGCCAGCAGCTACCCGGGAGCAGGAAATGAGCAGTTCTTC | CASSYPGAGNEQFF | - | TRBV7-3 | few | TRBJ2-1
TGTGCCAGCAGCCCTATTTCGGGGACCGGGGAGCTGTTTTTT | CASSPISGTGELFF | - | TRBV7-3 | - | TRBJ2-2
TGTGCCAGCAGTTTCCAAAACAGAGAAGCTTTCTTT | CASSFQNREAFF | - | TRBV27 | few | TRBJ1-1
TGTGCCAGCAGCCAATCAGGGGGGAGGGAAAATTCACCCCTCCACTTT | CASSQSGGRENSPLHF | TRBD1 | TRBV9 | few | TRBJ1-6
TGCAGGTCAGGACAGGGATATCAGCCCCAGCATTTT | CRSGQGYQPQHF | TRBD1 | TRBV29-1 | - | TRBJ1-5
TGTGCCAGCAGCTTACAATTCTCTGGGGCCAACGTCCTGACTTTC | CASSLQFSGANVLTF | - | TRBV5-6 | few | TRBJ2-6
TGTGCCAGCAGCCCGGAAGGCAGGGGGAGGGCGACCCAGTACTTC | CASSPEGRGRATQYF | - | TRBV5-4 | many | TRBJ2-5
TGTGCCAGCGGCGTGGGGAACACTGAAGCTTTCTTT | CASGVGNTEAFF | - | TRBV19 | - | TRBJ1-1
TGCAGTGCTAGACGGGCGTTTAGCGGGATCGATACGCAGTATTTT | CSARRAFSGIDTQYF | TRBD2 | TRBV20-1 | - | TRBJ2-3
TGTGCCAGCAGTTATACAGGGGCCAGTTATGAGACCCAGTACTTC | CASSYTGASYETQYF | TRBD1 | TRBV5-6 | few | TRBJ2-5
TGTGCCAGCAGACCCCAGGTTAACTATGGCTACACCTTC | CASRPQVNYGYTF | - | TRBV6-6 | many | TRBJ1-2
TGTGCCAGCAGCGTTCTACCCCGGGTAGGGGGCGATGAAAAACTGTTTTTT | CASSVLPRVGGDEKLFF | TRBD1 | TRBV9 | - | TRBJ1-4
TGTGCCAGCAGTTCGGGCAGGATGAACGAGCAGTACTTC | CASSSGRMNEQYF | - | TRBV28 | many | TRBJ2-7